This passage covers 8 T cell receptor beta chains from one sample sequenced in a study of blood T cell repertoires in COVID-19. TCRdb's table, derived via immunoSEQ multiplex PCR, lists solely in-frame clones and lacks some. The data show tens of thousands of clones, 83% seen once. The specimen was peripheral blood. These receptor sequences come from a human donor in a cohort sampled during active COVID-19.

The rearrangement links TRBV5-1 to TRBJ1-4; weak D call: TRBD1 (6 bases). V lost 2 bases to trimming and J lost 5 bases, with 10 bases between them. The CDR3 is 14 amino acids. CDR1 and CDR2 (germline): SGHRS, YFSETQ. The CDR3 loop reads CASSFQGRNEKLFF. In DNA form, the CDR3 reads TGCGCCAGCAGCTTCCAGGGGCGGAATGAAAAACTGTTTTTT.

This clone was observed once. This chain uses TRBV5-1 with TRBJ1-1; TRBD1 agrees at 7 bases. J was trimmed by 3 bases and V by 3 bases; bases with no gene match: 2. The CDR3 sequence is 13 residues long. Per the germline V gene, CDR1 is SGHRS and CDR2 is YFSETQ. The DNA for the CDR3 is TGCGCCAGCAGCTCGGGACAGCACACTGAAGCTTTCTTT. Amino acid sequence: CASSSGQHTEAFF.

The chain has TRBV28 and TRBJ2-3; TRBD2 matches 8 bases. This CDR3 has 15 amino acids. V shed 3 bases, J shed 7 bases, and the junction held 9 bases outside the gene matches. CDR1 MDHEN and CDR2 SYDVKM come from the germline V gene. The CDR3 region is CASSLFRGGLYTQYF. The CDR3 nucleotides are TGTGCCAGCAGTTTGTTCCGGGGGGGCCTATATACGCAGTATTTT.

As for this clone: The DNA is omitted, as the CDR3 cannot be located on it reliably, and the CDR3 follows TCRdb's listing. CDR3 loop: CAWSFLAGGSLAEAFF. J is TRBJ1-1 and V is TRBV30; the table's D call TRBD1 went unverified against the DNA. CDR1 GTSNPN and CDR2 SVGIG come from the germline V gene (reference sequence). The CDR3 region is 16 residues in length, termini included.

The rearrangement uses TRBV30 and TRBJ2-3, with 10 bases identical to TRBD1. This CDR3 contains 15 residues. V shed 4 bases and J 0 bases; nucleotides not matched to a gene: 4. Germline V CDR1 and CDR2: GTSNPN, SVGIG (reference sequence). The CDR3 nucleotides read TGTGCCTGGACCCCGGGACAGGGGAGCACAGATACGCAGTATTTT. Amino acid sequence: CAWTPGQGSTDTQYF.

V is TRBV7-6 and J is TRBJ1-3; the D gene is possibly TRBD1 (5 bases). V was clipped by 6 bases and J by 8 bases, with 8 bases between them. Germline CDR1 and CDR2: SGHVS and FNYEAQ. The CDR3 contains 11 residues. DNA for the CDR3: TGTGCCAGCAGGGGGCTAGACACCATATATTTT. Translated: CASRGLDTIYF.

CDR3 region: CASRGTGTGEAETQYF. In nucleotides, the CDR3 is TGTGCCAGCAGAGGAACCGGGACAGGGGAGGCAGAGACCCAGTACTTC. The chain joins TRBV6-6 to TRBJ2-5; TRBD1 matches 10 bases. CDR1 is MNHNY, CDR2 SVGAGI, per germline (reference sequence). The V gene end was trimmed by 6 bases and the J gene end by 4 bases; junction bases not matched to a gene: 11. This CDR3 region has 16 residues.

The genes are TRBV2 and TRBJ2-4; 9 positions agree with TRBD2. There are 16 residues in the CDR3. The trim removed 5 bases at V and 3 bases at J, leaving 8 bases unmatched. Germline CDR1 is SNHLY and CDR2 is FYNNEI. The CDR3 region is CASSLSSGSIKNIQYF. The CDR3 bases are TGTGCCAGCAGTTTAAGTAGCGGGAGTATCAAAAACATTCAGTACTTC.